This entry concerns a single T cell receptor beta chain. Its antigen remains unknown. The CDR3 is 17 residues long. Trimming at V came to 6 bases and at J to 1 base, leaving 13 bases not matched to a gene. Germline V lookup: CDR1 WNHNN, CDR2 SYGVQD (reference sequence). The data stem from a study of T cells in Graves' hyperthyroidism and ophthalmopathy. Regarding the study as a whole: Most thyroid-expanded clonotypes above 0.001 were also found in blood.

Regions amplified from RNA transcripts were the TCR beta CDR3 regions. Using the HTBI primer set, a first-round RT-PCR was run on the TCR CDR3. MiXCR was run by TCRdb on the multiplex PCR reads, yielding one entry per CDR3 protein. Among around 620,000 distinct CDR3 sequences listed, around 46% were seen once. The sequence derives from an adult woman with Graves' disease, either hyperthyroidism or ophthalmopathy (not recorded which). V and J are TRBV10-1 and TRBJ2-7; 9 positions agree with TRBD1. The sample consisted of peripheral blood or thyroid tissue (not recorded which). CDR3 region: CASSLSPGTGISYEQYF. In nucleotides, the CDR3 is TGCGCCAGCAGCCTATCCCCTGGGACAGGGATTTCCTACGAGCAGTACTTC.